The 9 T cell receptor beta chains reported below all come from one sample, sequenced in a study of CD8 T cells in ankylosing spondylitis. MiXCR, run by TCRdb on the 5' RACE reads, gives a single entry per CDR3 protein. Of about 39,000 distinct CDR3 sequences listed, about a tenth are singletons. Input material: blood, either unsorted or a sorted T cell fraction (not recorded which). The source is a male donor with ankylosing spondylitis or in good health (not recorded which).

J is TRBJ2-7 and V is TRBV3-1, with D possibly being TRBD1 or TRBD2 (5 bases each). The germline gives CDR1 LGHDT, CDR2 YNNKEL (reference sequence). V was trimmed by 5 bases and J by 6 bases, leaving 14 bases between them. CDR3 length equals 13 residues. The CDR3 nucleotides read TGTGCCAGCAGCACCAATGGGGGAACCGAGCAGTACTTC. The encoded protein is CASSTNGGTEQYF.

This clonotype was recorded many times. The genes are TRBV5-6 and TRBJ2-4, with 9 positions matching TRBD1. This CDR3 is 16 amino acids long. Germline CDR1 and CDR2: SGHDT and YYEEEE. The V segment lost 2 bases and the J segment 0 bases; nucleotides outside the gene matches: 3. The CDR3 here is CASSFHRGLAKNIQYF. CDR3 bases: TGTGCCAGCAGCTTCCACAGGGGGCTAGCCAAAAACATTCAGTACTTC.

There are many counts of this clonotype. CDR3 protein: CASSLEFSSVRNSPLHF. The DNA of the CDR3 is TGTGCCAGCAGCTTAGAGTTTTCTTCAGTTCGAAATTCACCCCTCCACTTT. This rearrangement joins TRBV11-2 to TRBJ1-6; D call uncertain. The CDR3 extends over 17 amino acids. In germline, CDR1 is SGHAT, CDR2 FQNNGV. V gave up 0 bases and J gave up 7 bases, with 16 bases separating them. Full variable domain (outside the CDR3, taken from reference TRBV11-2 and TRBJ1-6): EAGVAQSPRYKIIEKRQSVAFWCNPISGHATLYWYQQILGQGPKLLIQFQNNGVVDDSQLPKDRFSAERLKGVDSTLKIQPAKLEDSAVYLCASSLEFSSVRNSPLHFGNGTRLTVT.

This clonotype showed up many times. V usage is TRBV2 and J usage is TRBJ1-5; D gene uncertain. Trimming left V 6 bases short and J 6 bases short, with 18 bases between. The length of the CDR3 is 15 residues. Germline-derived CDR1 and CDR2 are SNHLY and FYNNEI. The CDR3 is CASSGPLSAGQPQHF. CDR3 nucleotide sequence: TGTGCCAGCAGCGGCCCTCTCTCCGCCGGTCAGCCCCAGCATTTT.

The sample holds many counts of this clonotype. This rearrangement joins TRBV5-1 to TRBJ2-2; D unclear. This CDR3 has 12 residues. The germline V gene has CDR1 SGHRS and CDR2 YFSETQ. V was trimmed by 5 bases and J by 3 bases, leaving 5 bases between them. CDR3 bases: TGCGCCAGCAGAGGGTACACCGGGGAGCTGTTTTTT. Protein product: CASRGYTGELFF.

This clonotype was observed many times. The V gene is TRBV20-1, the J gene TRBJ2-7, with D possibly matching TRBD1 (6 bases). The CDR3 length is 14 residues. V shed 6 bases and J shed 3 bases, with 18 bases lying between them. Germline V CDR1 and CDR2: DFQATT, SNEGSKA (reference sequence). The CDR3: CSATDPRGHYEQYF. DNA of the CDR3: TGCAGTGCCACCGACCCCAGGGGTCACTACGAGCAGTACTTC.

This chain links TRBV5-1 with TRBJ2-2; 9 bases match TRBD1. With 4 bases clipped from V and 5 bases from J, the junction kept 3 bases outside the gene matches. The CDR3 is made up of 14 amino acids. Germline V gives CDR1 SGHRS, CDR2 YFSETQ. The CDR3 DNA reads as TGCGCCAGCAGCCAACAGGGGGCTACCGGGGAGCTGTTTTTT. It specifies CASSQQGATGELFF. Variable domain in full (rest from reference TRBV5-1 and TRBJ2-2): KAGVTQTPRYLIKTRGQQVTLSCSPISGHRSVSWYQQTPGQGLQFLFEYFSETQRNKGNFPGRFSGRQFSNSRSEMNVSTLELGDSALYLCASSQQGATGELFFGEGSRLTVL.

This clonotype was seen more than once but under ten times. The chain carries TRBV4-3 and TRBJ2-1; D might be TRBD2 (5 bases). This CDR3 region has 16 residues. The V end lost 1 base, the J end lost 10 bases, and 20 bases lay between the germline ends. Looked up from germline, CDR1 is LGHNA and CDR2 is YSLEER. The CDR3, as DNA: TGCGCCAGCAGCCAAGTGACTACCCATCCCGGTTTCGAGCAGTTCTTC. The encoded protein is CASSQVTTHPGFEQFF.

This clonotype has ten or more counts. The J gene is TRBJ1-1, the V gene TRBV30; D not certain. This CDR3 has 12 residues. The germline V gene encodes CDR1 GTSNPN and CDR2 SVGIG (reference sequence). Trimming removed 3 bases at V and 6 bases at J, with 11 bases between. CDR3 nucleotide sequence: TGTGCCTGGAGGATTCATGGGGCTGAAGCTTTCTTT. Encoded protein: CAWRIHGAEAFF. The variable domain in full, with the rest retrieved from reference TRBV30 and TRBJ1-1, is SQTIHQWPATLVQPVGSPLSLECTVEGTSNPNLYWYRQAAGRGLQLLFYSVGIGQISSEVPQNLSASRPQDRQFILSSKKLLLSDSGFYLCAWRIHGAEAFFGQGTRLTVV.